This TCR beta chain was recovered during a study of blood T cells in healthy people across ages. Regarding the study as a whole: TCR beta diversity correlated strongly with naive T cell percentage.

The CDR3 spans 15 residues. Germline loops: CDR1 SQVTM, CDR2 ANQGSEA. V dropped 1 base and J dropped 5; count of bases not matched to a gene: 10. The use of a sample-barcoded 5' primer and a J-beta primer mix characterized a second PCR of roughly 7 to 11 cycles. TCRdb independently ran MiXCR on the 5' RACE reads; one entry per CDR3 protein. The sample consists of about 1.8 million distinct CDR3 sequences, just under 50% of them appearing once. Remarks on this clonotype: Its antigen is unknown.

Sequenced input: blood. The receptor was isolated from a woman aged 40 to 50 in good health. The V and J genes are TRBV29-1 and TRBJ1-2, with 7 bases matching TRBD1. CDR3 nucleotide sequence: TGCAGCGTTGAAGTATTTGACAGGGCGGGGTATGGCTACACCTTC. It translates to CSVEVFDRAGYGYTF.